What follows describes a single T cell receptor (beta chain). A much more abundant neighbour one base away suggests this may be a read error. This library used 300 to 450 ng RNA and molecular barcoded adaptors spanning alpha/delta and beta/gamma chains. One entry per CDR3 protein, called by TCRdb with MiXCR from the reads. The sample gives about 57,000 distinct CDR3 sequences, 14% of which show up once; under 55% is in the top ten. The data belong to a study of read filtering for tumor transcriptome and immune sequencing. Study at large: The cohort had some 16 men and roughly 13 women aged roughly 47 to 85, mean approximately 66 years.

The sequenced sample was a population of CD138-negative cells sorted from bone marrow. The clonotype was recovered from a donor aged 40 or older with multiple myeloma.

In DNA, the CDR3 is TGTGCCAGCAGCTTAGGTAGCGGGAGGTACAATGAGCAGTTCTTC. Translated: CASSLGSGRYNEQFF. The chain links TRBV7-9 to TRBJ2-1; 10 bases map to TRBD2. Germline trimming cut 1 base from V and 4 bases from J; bases unmatched to any gene: 1. This CDR3 has 15 residues. From germline, CDR1 is SEHNR and CDR2 FQNEAQ (reference sequence). Drawing the rest from reference TRBV7-9 and TRBJ2-1, the complete variable domain is DTGVSQNPRHKITKRGQNVTFRCDPISEHNRLYWYRQTLGQGPEFLTYFQNEAQLEKSRLLSDRFSAERPKGSFSTLEIQRTEQGDSAMYLCASSLGSGRYNEQFFGPGTRLTVL.